This T cell receptor beta chain stems from a study of beta chain features in type 1 diabetes. Investigators reverse transcribed all isolated RNA, so they sequenced expressed TCRB transcripts. Sequenced by immunoSEQ multiplex PCR; TCRdb stores in-frame clones only, minus some. The sample consists of around 140,000 clones, approximately 10% of them appearing once. Study outcomes and limitations: Type 1 diabetes patients showed a moderate but significant shortening of TCRB CDR3s in all four CD4+ subsets.

The germline V and J ends were trimmed by 5 bases and 6 bases, with 12 bases remaining between them. The CDR3 has 13 amino acids. Germline V gene lookup returns CDR1 SGHRS and CDR2 YFSETQ. In the case of this clone: Its cognate antigen is unknown.

Sequenced input: central memory CD4+ T cells from blood. The chain uses TRBV5-1 and TRBJ1-5; D uncertain. The origin of this receptor is a man aged 30 to 39 with type 1 diabetes. CDR3 loop: CASSSDPGQPQHF. CDR3 bases: TGCGCCAGCAGTAGTGACCCGGGTCAGCCCCAGCATTTT.